This T cell receptor beta chain was profiled in a study of cytomegalovirus exposure and HLA in healthy donors. About this clone itself: Antigen: not known.

Clones were read by immunoSEQ multiplex PCR, and TCRdb kept only the in-frame ones, dropping some. The repertoire holds roughly 230,000 clones, 90% seen once, with approximately 3.1% in the top ten. The donors were in the approximately 120-subject validation cohort, distinct from the 666-subject first cohort. Per the germline V gene, CDR1 is GTSNPN and CDR2 is SVGIG (reference sequence). CDR3 length: 13 residues. V dropped 3 bases and J dropped 1; count of bases not matched to a gene: 2. Findings and limits, study-wide: TCR beta chains numbering under 200 were designated cytomegalovirus-associated.

The TCR was taken from a woman aged 25 to 39 in good health and CMV-seronegative. The material sequenced was PBMCs. The chain employs TRBV30 and TRBJ2-7; 8 bases are shared with TRBD2. The chain's CDR3 is CAWRLAGSYEQYF. CDR3 nucleotide sequence: TGTGCCTGGAGGCTAGCGGGTTCCTACGAGCAGTACTTC.